The rows below give T cell receptor beta chains drawn from one sample of a study of T cells in Graves' hyperthyroidism and ophthalmopathy. TCRdb fed the multiplex PCR reads into MiXCR, producing one record per CDR3 protein. Among a few hundred thousand distinct CDR3 sequences listed, 15% to 19% were seen once. Material for sequencing was blood. These receptors all come from a woman aged 25 to 39 with Graves' hyperthyroidism. The CDR3 runs from the conserved cysteine through the conserved F or W. A D gene is named only where the DNA matches it firmly. Expanded clones get a size class; other rows say once, few or many, or leave the size out.

size,length,J,V,D,DNA,CDR3
few,16,TRBJ2-1,TRBV7-7,TRBD2,TGTGCCAGCAGCTTAGTAGGCCGGGAGGGCCAGAGGGAGCAGTTCTTC,CASSLVGREGQREQFF
many,14,TRBJ2-7,TRBV7-9,TRBD2,TGTGCCAGCGAGGGAGTGGGAGGGCAAGAAGAGCAGTACTTC,CASEGVGGQEEQYF
many,18,TRBJ1-1,TRBV5-1,TRBD1,TGCGCCAGCAGCTTCCCGACCGGGACAGGGACGGGGTACACTGAAGCTTTCTTT,CASSFPTGTGTGYTEAFF
few,15,TRBJ2-1,TRBV6-1,TRBD1,TGTGCCAGCAGCGATACGGGACAGACCTACAATGAGCAGTTCTTC,CASSDTGQTYNEQFF
.,16,TRBJ2-5,TRBV6-1,TRBD1,TGTGCCAGCAGTCCCGGACAGGGATTACTCCAAGAGACCCAGTACTTC,CASSPGQGLLQETQYF
.,16,TRBJ2-7,TRBV4-1,TRBD2,TGCGCCAGCAGCGCAACTAGCGGGAGAACATCCTACGAGCAGTACTTC,CASSATSGRTSYEQYF
once,15,TRBJ2-1,TRBV20-1,.,TGCAGTGCTAGGGGCTTCGGGGCCTCCTACAATGAGCAGTTCTTC,CSARGFGASYNEQFF
.,13,TRBJ2-1,TRBV20-1,TRBD2,TGCAGTGCAGGACTAGCCACTTACAATGAGCAGTTCTTC,CSAGLATYNEQFF
.,15,TRBJ2-7,TRBV19,.,TGTGCCAGTAGAAGGAGTGGGGACGGGACCTACGAGCAGTACTTC,CASRRSGDGTYEQYF
.,16,TRBJ2-2,TRBV9,.,TGTGCCAGCAGCACTATAGATCATGTAGGAACCGGGGAGCTGTTTTTT,CASSTIDHVGTGELFF
few,16,TRBJ1-3,TRBV7-9,.,TGTGCCAGCAGCTCCTTGACAGGAAGCTCTGGAAACACCATATATTTT,CASSSLTGSSGNTIYF
.,14,TRBJ2-7,TRBV5-6,.,TGTGCCAGCAGCCGCGGACAGAGCCTCTACGAGCAGTACTTC,CASSRGQSLYEQYF
few,14,TRBJ2-7,TRBV7-9,TRBD1,TGTGCCAGCAGCGCGGACAGGGTGAGGTACGAGCAGTACTTC,CASSADRVRYEQYF
many,13,TRBJ2-7,TRBV5-1,.,TGCGCCAGCAGCTTGTACACCGCCTACGAGCAGTACTTC,CASSLYTAYEQYF
few,12,TRBJ1-1,TRBV6-1,.,TGTGCCAGCATGAGGTATGAGGGCGTTGCTTTCTTT,CASMRYEGVAFF
.,14,TRBJ2-7,TRBV30,TRBD1,TGTGCCTGGAGTCAGGGGACAGAGGTCTACGAGCAGTACTTC,CAWSQGTEVYEQYF
few,16,TRBJ2-5,TRBV4-2,TRBD2,TGTGCCAGCAGCCAAGGGAGAAGCGGGGAGCAAGAGACCCAGTACTTC,CASSQGRSGEQETQYF
many,16,TRBJ2-7,TRBV6-1,TRBD2,TGTGCCAGTTCTAGGATGACTAGCGGGATTGCCTACGAGCAGTACTTC,CASSRMTSGIAYEQYF
few,13,TRBJ2-1,TRBV5-5,TRBD2,TGTGCCAGCAGACTAGCGGGACGGGATGAGCAGTTCTTC,CASRLAGRDEQFF
few,16,TRBJ2-2,TRBV18,TRBD1,TGTGCCAGCTCACCTCGACAGGGGGCCGGGACCGGGGAGCTGTTTTTT,CASSPRQGAGTGELFF
few,14,TRBJ2-3,TRBV4-3,.,TGCGCCAGCAGCCAAGATCCTAGGGGAGATACGCAGTATTTT,CASSQDPRGDTQYF
.,16,TRBJ2-1,TRBV12-5,TRBD2,TGTGCTAGTGGTTTGTCACGGACTAGCGCATACAATGAGCAGTTCTTC,CASGLSRTSAYNEQFF
.,15,TRBJ2-1,TRBV19,.,TGTGCCAGTAGTTTCAGAACGGGGCCTTACAATGAGCAGTTCTTC,CASSFRTGPYNEQFF